These T cell receptor beta chains were read from a single sample in a study of OX40 agonist ivuxolimab in advanced cancers. Profiled with immunoSEQ multiplex PCR; TCRdb holds only in-frame clones, not every one. The repertoire holds 60,000 or so clones, with just over 85% as singletons. The starting material was CD4+ or CD8+ T cells sorted from blood, obtained in a trial of the OX40 agonist ivuxolimab. The receptors originated from an adult with an advanced solid tumor such as melanoma, head and neck, liver or kidney cancer. CDR3s include the opening cysteine and the closing phenylalanine or tryptophan. D genes are given only for firm matches. Some rows mark clone size as missing; the rest say once, few, many or name a class of expanded clone.

D: TRBD2
size: once
length: 15
V: TRBV11-2
J: TRBJ2-5
CDR3: CASSLDGRGIGTQYF

D: TRBD1
size: .
length: 16
V: TRBV5-6
J: TRBJ1-5
CDR3: CASSFWTGNIHQPQHF

D: TRBD1
size: .
length: 17
V: TRBV14
J: TRBJ2-7
CDR3: CASSHHRPSGGTYEQYF

D: .
size: .
length: 15
V: TRBV5-6
J: TRBJ1-3
CDR3: CASSLSTVSGNTIYF

D: TRBD2
size: once
length: 11
V: TRBV10-3
J: TRBJ2-1
CDR3: CALGGGNEQFF

D: .
size: .
length: 15
V: TRBV19
J: TRBJ1-2
CDR3: CASSIVGAGAYGYTF

D: .
size: .
length: 14
V: TRBV21-1
J: TRBJ1-2
CDR3: CASSKRQIYYGYTF

D: TRBD1
size: .
length: 15
V: TRBV9
J: TRBJ1-1
CDR3: CASSVAAQGATEAFF

D: TRBD1
size: .
length: 15
V: TRBV19
J: TRBJ2-2
CDR3: CASSLGQGHTGELFF

D: .
size: .
length: 13
V: TRBV15
J: TRBJ2-7
CDR3: CATSRVRQNEQYF

D: .
size: .
length: 13
V: TRBV19
J: TRBJ1-1
CDR3: CASRRGVTTEAFF

D: .
size: .
length: 13
V: TRBV11-3
J: TRBJ2-5
CDR3: CASSRQGGETQYF

D: TRBD1
size: few
length: 16
V: TRBV11-2
J: TRBJ1-2
CDR3: CASSPGGQVRFYGYTF

D: .
size: .
length: 15
V: TRBV19
J: TRBJ2-1
CDR3: CASSLTGNSYNEQFF

D: TRBD1
size: .
length: 15
V: TRBV6-1
J: TRBJ1-1
CDR3: CASRDRGLQNTEAFF

D: .
size: .
length: 14
V: TRBV18
J: TRBJ1-3
CDR3: CASSLQGFGNTIYF

D: .
size: .
length: 11
V: TRBV10-3
J: TRBJ1-2
CDR3: CAISERRIYTF

D: .
size: .
length: 15
V: TRBV6-6
J: TRBJ1-4
CDR3: CASSYSRQENEKLFF

D: TRBD1
size: .
length: 15
V: TRBV5-1
J: TRBJ2-5
CDR3: CASSWGQGSPETQYF

D: TRBD1
size: .
length: 14
V: TRBV19
J: TRBJ2-3
CDR3: CASRDRGATDTQYF

D: .
size: .
length: 10
V: TRBV20-1
J: TRBJ1-2
CDR3: CSARVGGYTF

D: .
size: .
length: 13
V: TRBV28
J: TRBJ2-2
CDR3: CASRLQGGGELFF

D: .
size: .
length: 14
V: TRBV5-4
J: TRBJ2-1
CDR3: CASSFPGTYNEQFF

D: TRBD1
size: .
length: 14
V: TRBV7-6
J: TRBJ2-1
CDR3: CASSPLTGVDEQFF

D: .
size: .
length: 14
V: TRBV30
J: TRBJ1-1
CDR3: CAWIYGQYNTEAFF

D: .
size: once
length: 12
V: TRBV29-1
J: TRBJ1-4
CDR3: CSVQGSNEKLFF

D: .
size: .
length: 15
V: TRBV7-8
J: TRBJ2-2
CDR3: CASSLVRGGTGELFF

D: .
size: .
length: 16
V: TRBV7-2
J: TRBJ2-2
CDR3: CASSRRGNANTGELFF

D: TRBD1
size: once
length: 13
V: TRBV7-9
J: TRBJ1-4
CDR3: CASSWDRNEKLFF

D: TRBD1
size: once
length: 17
V: TRBV19
J: TRBJ2-6
CDR3: CASSDPTGPSGANVLTF

D: .
size: .
length: 15
V: TRBV7-8
J: TRBJ2-7
CDR3: CASSRSVWGFHEQYF

D: .
size: .
length: 14
V: TRBV27
J: TRBJ1-1
CDR3: CASTKWGASTEAFF

D: TRBD1
size: .
length: 15
V: TRBV6-4
J: TRBJ2-7
CDR3: CASRLEDRGPYEQYF

D: .
size: once
length: 14
V: TRBV10-2
J: TRBJ2-2
CDR3: CASSDSVFTGELFF

D: .
size: .
length: 14
V: TRBV21-1
J: TRBJ1-1
CDR3: CASSKRGANTEAFF

D: .
size: .
length: 14
V: TRBV7-9
J: TRBJ2-7
CDR3: CASSIGQPPYEQYF

D: .
size: few
length: 13
V: TRBV9
J: TRBJ2-1
CDR3: CASSVVFGREQFF

D: TRBD2
size: .
length: 15
V: TRBV7-2
J: TRBJ2-7
CDR3: CASSLEASGGYEQYF

D: .
size: .
length: 17
V: TRBV15
J: TRBJ1-3
CDR3: CATSRVRYSVSGNTIYF

D: .
size: .
length: 14
V: TRBV5-1
J: TRBJ2-6
CDR3: CASSATSGANVLTF

D: .
size: .
length: 14
V: TRBV7-9
J: TRBJ1-1
CDR3: CASSPREENTEAFF

D: .
size: .
length: 14
V: TRBV11-2
J: TRBJ2-7
CDR3: CASSFRGLSYEQYF

D: .
size: few
length: 15
V: TRBV7-2
J: TRBJ1-2
CDR3: CASSLVQDGLYGYTF

D: .
size: .
length: 13
V: TRBV18
J: TRBJ1-1
CDR3: CASRETANTEAFF

D: .
size: .
length: 15
V: TRBV6-1
J: TRBJ2-3
CDR3: CASSEGSSWVDTQYF

D: TRBD1
size: .
length: 16
V: TRBV2
J: TRBJ1-6
CDR3: CASRRDRAGGRSPLHF

D: TRBD2
size: .
length: 18
V: TRBV7-8
J: TRBJ2-1
CDR3: CASSFALSWGGRYNEQFF

D: .
size: once
length: 13
V: TRBV30
J: TRBJ1-4
CDR3: CAWSESIGEKLFF

D: .
size: .
length: 15
V: TRBV7-3
J: TRBJ2-1
CDR3: CASSLAWSSYNEQFF